This entry features one T cell receptor beta chain sequence. No antigen is known for it. These data belong to a study of T cell responses to AZD1222 COVID-19 vaccine. In germline, CDR1 is MNHEY, CDR2 SVGAGI. Trimming took off 4 bases at V and 3 bases at J, with 15 bases between the two ends. The CDR3 sequence is 15 residues long. Study-wide results and caveats: The sample set comprised mostly white British donors with more females, and clonal diversity was possibly underestimated. Across spike, vaccine-associated CD4 TCRs were found, dominant at 160-218 and 743-854.

Clones were sequenced by immunoSEQ multiplex PCR, and TCRdb holds only the in-frame ones, with some missing. The repertoire holds about 150,000 clones, with around 88% as singletons. This TCR derives from an adult in good health. The genes are TRBV6-5 and TRBJ1-2; D perhaps matches TRBD1 (6 bases). The source was peripheral blood, collected on day 0 of AZD1222 vaccination. This chain's CDR3 is CASSSGSGGDYGYTF. CDR3 DNA: TGTGCCAGCAGTTCCGGGTCGGGGGGCGACTATGGCTACACCTTC.